This TCR beta chain was sequenced during a study of OX40 agonist ivuxolimab in advanced cancers. This clone came up once. The antigen remains undetermined. Assay used: immunoSEQ multiplex PCR; TCRdb lists only in-frame clones, some missing. The profile covers more than 20,000 clones, with around 83% appearing a single time and approximately 35% taken by the ten largest. The study, taken as a whole, reports: CD4+ and CD8+ blood T cells expanded clonally by week 6 at 0.1 to 3.0 mg/kg.

This receptor was identified in an adult with an advanced solid tumor such as melanoma, head and neck, liver or kidney cancer. The material sequenced was CD4+ or CD8+ T cells sorted from blood, taken in a trial of the OX40 agonist ivuxolimab.

The DNA of the CDR3 is TGTGCCAGCAGTCGACAGGGGGCGGATACGCAGTATTTT. It specifies CASSRQGADTQYF. The J gene is TRBJ2-3, the V gene TRBV28; TRBD1 matches at 10 bases. Per germline, CDR1 MDHEN and CDR2 SYDVKM. V trimming: 5 bases; J trimming: 6 bases; junction bases outside the gene matches: 2. This CDR3 region has 13 residues.